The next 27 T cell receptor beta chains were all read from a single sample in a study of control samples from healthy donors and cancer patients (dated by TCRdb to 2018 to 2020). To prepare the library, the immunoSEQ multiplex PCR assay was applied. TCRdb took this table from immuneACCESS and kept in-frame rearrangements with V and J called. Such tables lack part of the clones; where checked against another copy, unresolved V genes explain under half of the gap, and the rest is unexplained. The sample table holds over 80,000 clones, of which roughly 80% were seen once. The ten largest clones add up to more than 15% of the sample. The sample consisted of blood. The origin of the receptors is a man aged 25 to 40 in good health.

For the CDR3, the DNA is TGTGCCAGTAGTAGGGGATTTAGCAATCAGCCCCAGCATTTT. As protein: CASSRGFSNQPQHF. V and J are TRBV19 and TRBJ1-5; D gene uncertain. The CDR3 spans 14 residues. Germline V gene sequence: CDR1 LNHDA, CDR2 SQIVND (reference sequence). V was cut by 4 bases and J by 0 bases, with 7 bases left in between.

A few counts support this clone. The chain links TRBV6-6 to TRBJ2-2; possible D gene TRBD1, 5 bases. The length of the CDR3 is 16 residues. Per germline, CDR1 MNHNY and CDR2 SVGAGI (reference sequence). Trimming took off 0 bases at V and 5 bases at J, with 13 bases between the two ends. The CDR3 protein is CASSYSSLAGTGELFF. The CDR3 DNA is TGTGCCAGCAGTTACTCGAGTTTGGCAGGGACCGGGGAGCTGTTTTTT.

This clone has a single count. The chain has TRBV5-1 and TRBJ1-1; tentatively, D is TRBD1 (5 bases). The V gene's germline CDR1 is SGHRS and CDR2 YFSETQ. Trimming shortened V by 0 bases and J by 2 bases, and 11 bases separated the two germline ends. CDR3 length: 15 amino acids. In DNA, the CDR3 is TGCGCCAGCAGCTTGGTTGCGGGGCGTAACACTGAAGCTTTCTTT. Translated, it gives CASSLVAGRNTEAFF.

In DNA, the CDR3 is TGTGCCAGCAGCTTGGTTGGACAGGGAGGGAATGAGCAGTTCTTC. Translating it yields CASSLVGQGGNEQFF. The chain employs TRBV5-8 and TRBJ2-1, with D perhaps TRBD1 (8 bases). The V end lost 0 bases, the J end lost 7 bases, and 14 bases lay between the germline ends. Germline V gene lookup returns CDR1 SGHTS and CDR2 YDEGEE. The CDR3 is 15 amino acids.

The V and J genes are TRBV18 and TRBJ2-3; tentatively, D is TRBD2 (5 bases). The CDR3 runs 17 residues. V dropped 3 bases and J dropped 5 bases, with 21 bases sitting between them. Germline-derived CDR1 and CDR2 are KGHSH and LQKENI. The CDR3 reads CASSPNLLRARGDTQYF. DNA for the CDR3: TGTGCCAGCTCACCCAATCTGTTGAGGGCCCGGGGAGATACGCAGTATTTT.

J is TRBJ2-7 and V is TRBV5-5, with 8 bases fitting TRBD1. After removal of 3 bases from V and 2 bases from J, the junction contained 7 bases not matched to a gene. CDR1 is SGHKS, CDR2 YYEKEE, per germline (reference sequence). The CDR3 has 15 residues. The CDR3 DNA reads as TGTGCCAGCAGCTCGAGGGACAGGTTCGCCTACGAGCAGTACTTC. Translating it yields CASSSRDRFAYEQYF. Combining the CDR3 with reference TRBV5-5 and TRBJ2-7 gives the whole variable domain DAGVTQSPTHLIKTRGQQVTLRCSPISGHKSVSWYQQVLGQGPQFIFQYYEKEERGRGNFPDRFSARQFPNYSSELNVNALLLGDSALYLCASSSRDRFAYEQYFGPGTRLTVT.

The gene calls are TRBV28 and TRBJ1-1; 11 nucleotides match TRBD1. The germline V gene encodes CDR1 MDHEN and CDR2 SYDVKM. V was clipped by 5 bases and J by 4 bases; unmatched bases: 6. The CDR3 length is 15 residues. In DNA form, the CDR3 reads TGTGCCAGCAGTGCACCCGGGACAGGGGGCACTGAAGCTTTCTTT. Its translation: CASSAPGTGGTEAFF.

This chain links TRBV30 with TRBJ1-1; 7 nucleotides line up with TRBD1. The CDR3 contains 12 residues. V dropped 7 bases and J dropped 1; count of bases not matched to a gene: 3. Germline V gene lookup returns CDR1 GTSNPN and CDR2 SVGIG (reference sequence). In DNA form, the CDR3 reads TGTGCCTCGGGACAGACGAACACTGAAGCTTTCTTT. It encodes CASGQTNTEAFF.

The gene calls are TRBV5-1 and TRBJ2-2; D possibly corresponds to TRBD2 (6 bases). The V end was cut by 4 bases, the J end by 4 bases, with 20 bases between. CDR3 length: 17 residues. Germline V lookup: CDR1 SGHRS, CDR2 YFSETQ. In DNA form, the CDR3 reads TGCGCCAGCAGCGAGGGGACTTTTCGGCCGAGCACCGGGGAGCTGTTTTTT. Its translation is CASSEGTFRPSTGELFF.

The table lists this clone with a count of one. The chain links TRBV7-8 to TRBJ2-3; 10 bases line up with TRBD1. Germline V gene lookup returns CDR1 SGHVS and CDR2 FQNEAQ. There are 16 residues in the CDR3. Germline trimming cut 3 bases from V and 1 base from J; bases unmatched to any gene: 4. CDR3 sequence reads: CASSFGTGVRTDTQYF. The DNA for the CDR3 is TGTGCCAGCAGCTTCGGGACAGGGGTCCGCACAGATACGCAGTATTTT.

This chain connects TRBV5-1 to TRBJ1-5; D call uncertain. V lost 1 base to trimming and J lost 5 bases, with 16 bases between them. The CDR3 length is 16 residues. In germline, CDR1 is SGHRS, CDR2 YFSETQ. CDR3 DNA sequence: TGCGCCAGCAGCTTGAAAGCGCAAAGGGTTTATCAGCCCCAGCATTTT. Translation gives CASSLKAQRVYQPQHF.

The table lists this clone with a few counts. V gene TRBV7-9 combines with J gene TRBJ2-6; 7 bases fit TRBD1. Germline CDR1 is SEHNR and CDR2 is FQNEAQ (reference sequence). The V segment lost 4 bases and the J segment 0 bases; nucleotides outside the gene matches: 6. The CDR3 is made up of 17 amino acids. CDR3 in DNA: TGTGCCAGCAGCTCGGGGACAGCTATCTCTGGGGCCAACGTCCTGACTTTC. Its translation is CASSSGTAISGANVLTF.

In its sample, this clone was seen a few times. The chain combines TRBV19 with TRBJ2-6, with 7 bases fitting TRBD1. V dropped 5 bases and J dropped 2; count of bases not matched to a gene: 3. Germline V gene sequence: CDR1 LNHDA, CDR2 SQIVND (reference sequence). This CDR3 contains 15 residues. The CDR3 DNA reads TGTGCCAGTAGTTTGACAGGGACTGGGGCCAACGTCCTGACTTTC. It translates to CASSLTGTGANVLTF.

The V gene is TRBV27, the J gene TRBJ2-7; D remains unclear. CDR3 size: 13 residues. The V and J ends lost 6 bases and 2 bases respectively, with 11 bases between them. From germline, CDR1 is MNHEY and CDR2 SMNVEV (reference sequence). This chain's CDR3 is CASRVAWAYEQYF. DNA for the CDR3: TGTGCCAGCAGAGTGGCCTGGGCCTACGAGCAGTACTTC.

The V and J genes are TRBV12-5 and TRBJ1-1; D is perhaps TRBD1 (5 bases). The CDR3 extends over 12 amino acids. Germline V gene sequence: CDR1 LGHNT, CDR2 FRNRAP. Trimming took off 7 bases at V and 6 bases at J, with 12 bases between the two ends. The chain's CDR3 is CASALDTAEAFF. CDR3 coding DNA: TGTGCTAGTGCCCTGGACACTGCTGAAGCTTTCTTT.

The CDR3: CASSLKPRQVQVPNEQFF. The CDR3 DNA reads as TGTGCCAGCAGCTTAAAACCCAGACAGGTCCAAGTTCCCAATGAGCAGTTCTTC. The V call is TRBV7-3, the J call TRBJ2-1, with D maybe TRBD1 (6 bases). Per germline, CDR1 SGHTA and CDR2 FQGTGA. Trimming stripped 1 base from V and 6 bases from J, with 22 bases between. There are 18 residues in the CDR3.

CDR3 nucleotides: TGTGCCTGGAGTTCAACTCTCCGGGACAGGGGAACGGATGCTAATGAAAAACTGTTTTTT. This gives the protein CAWSSTLRDRGTDANEKLFF. This chain uses TRBV30 with TRBJ1-4, with 10 bases fitting TRBD1. This CDR3 contains 20 residues. V lost 2 bases to trimming and J lost 3 bases; unmatched junction nucleotides: 18. The germline CDR1 and CDR2 sequences are GTSNPN and SVGIG (reference sequence).

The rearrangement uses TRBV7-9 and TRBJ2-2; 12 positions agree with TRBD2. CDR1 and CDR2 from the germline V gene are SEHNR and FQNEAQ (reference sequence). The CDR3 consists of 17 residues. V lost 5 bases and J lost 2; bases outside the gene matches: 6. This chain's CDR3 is CASSHRLAGVNTGELFF. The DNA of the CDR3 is TGTGCCAGCAGCCACCGACTAGCGGGGGTCAACACCGGGGAGCTGTTTTTT.

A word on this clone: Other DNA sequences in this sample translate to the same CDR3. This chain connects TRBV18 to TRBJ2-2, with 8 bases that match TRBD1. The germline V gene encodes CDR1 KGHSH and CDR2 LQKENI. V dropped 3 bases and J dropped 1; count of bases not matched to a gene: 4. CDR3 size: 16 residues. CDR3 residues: CASSPGDRGNTGELFF. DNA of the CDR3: TGTGCCAGCTCACCTGGAGACAGGGGGAACACCGGGGAGCTGTTTTTT. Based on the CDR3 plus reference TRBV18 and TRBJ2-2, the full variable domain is NAGVMQNPRHLVRRRGQEARLRCSPMKGHSHVYWYRQLPEEGLKFMVYLQKENIIDESGMPKERFSAEFPKEGPSILRIQQVVRGDSAAYFCASSPGDRGNTGELFFGEGSRLTVL.

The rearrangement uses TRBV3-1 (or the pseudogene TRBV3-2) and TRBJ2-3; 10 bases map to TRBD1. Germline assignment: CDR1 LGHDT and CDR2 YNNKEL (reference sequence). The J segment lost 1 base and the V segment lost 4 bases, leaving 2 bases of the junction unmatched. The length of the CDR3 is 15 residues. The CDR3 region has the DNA TGTGCCAGCAGCCTCGGGACAGGGGGCACAGATACGCAGTATTTT. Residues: CASSLGTGGTDTQYF.

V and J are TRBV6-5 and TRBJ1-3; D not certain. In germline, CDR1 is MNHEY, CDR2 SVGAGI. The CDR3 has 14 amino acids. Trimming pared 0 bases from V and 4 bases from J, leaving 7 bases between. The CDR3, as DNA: TGTGCCAGCAGTTACTCGAGGGTAGGAAACACCATATATTTT. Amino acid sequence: CASSYSRVGNTIYF.

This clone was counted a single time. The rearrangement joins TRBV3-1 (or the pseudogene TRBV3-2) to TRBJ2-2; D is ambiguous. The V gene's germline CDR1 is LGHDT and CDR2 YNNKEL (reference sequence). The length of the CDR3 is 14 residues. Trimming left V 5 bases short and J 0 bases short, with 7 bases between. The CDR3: CASSLRSNTGELFF. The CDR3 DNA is TGTGCCAGCAGCTTACGTTCGAACACCGGGGAGCTGTTTTTT.

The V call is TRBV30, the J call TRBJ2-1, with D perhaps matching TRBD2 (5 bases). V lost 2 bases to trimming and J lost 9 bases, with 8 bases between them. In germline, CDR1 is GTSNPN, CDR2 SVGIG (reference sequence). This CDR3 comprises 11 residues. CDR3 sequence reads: CAWSPGSEQFF. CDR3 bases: TGTGCCTGGAGTCCTGGGAGTGAGCAGTTCTTC.

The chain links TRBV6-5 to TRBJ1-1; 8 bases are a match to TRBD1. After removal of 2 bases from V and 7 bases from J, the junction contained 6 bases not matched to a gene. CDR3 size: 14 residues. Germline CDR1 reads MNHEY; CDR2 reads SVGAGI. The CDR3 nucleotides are TGTGCCAGCAGTTACCCAGGGGGCGCCGGTGAAGCTTTCTTT. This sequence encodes CASSYPGGAGEAFF.

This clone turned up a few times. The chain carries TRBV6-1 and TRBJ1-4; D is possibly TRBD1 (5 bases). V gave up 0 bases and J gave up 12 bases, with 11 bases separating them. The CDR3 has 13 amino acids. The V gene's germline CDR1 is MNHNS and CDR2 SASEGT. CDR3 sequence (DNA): TGTGCCAGCAGTGAAGCCCCCAGGGAGGAACTGTTTTTT. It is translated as CASSEAPREELFF.

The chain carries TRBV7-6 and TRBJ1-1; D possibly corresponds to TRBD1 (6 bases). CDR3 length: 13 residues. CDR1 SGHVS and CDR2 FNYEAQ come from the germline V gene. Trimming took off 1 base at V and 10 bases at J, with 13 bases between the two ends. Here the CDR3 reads CASSLEGGSIAFF. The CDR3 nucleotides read TGTGCCAGCAGCTTAGAGGGGGGGAGCATAGCTTTCTTT. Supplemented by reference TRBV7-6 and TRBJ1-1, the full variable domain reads GAGVSQSPRYKVTKRGQDVALRCDPISGHVSLYWYRQALGQGPEFLTYFNYEAQQDKSGLPNDRFSAERPEGSISTLTIQRTEQRDSAMYRCASSLEGGSIAFFGQGTRLTVV.

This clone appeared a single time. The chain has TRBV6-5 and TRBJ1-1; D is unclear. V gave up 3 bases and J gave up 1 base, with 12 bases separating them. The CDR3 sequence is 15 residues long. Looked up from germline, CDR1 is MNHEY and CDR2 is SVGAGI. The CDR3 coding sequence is TGTGCCAGCAGTTATAATGGACGGACGAACACTGAAGCTTTCTTT. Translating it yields CASSYNGRTNTEAFF.